Listed below are T cell receptor beta chains from one sample, sequenced in a study of OX40 agonist ivuxolimab in advanced cancers. Profiled with immunoSEQ multiplex PCR; TCRdb holds only in-frame clones, not every one. This sample has roughly 93,000 clones, with about 92% found just once. Sequenced material: CD4+ or CD8+ T cells sorted from blood, taken in a trial of the OX40 agonist ivuxolimab. These TCRs come from an adult with an advanced solid tumor such as melanoma, head and neck, liver or kidney cancer. The CDR3 runs from the conserved cysteine through the conserved F or W. The D gene is left open where the match is weak. The size entry is marked missing in some rows and otherwise reads once, few, many or a size class.

len | d_gene | j_gene | abundance | v_gene | CDR3nt | CDR3aa
13 | NA | TRBJ1-2 | NA | TRBV10-3 | TGTGCCATAAAGATAACAGGGAACTATGGCTACACCTTC | CAIKITGNYGYTF
15 | NA | TRBJ2-3 | NA | TRBV6-5 | TGTGCCAGCAGTTACCCCGCGATGGGTTCAGATACGCAGTATTTT | CASSYPAMGSDTQYF
15 | NA | TRBJ2-3 | once | TRBV11-3 | TGTGCCAGCAGCTTAGATTTGCGGGGCACAGATACGCAGTATTTT | CASSLDLRGTDTQYF
12 | NA | TRBJ1-5 | NA | TRBV28 | TGTGCCAGCAGGGGCCAGAATCAGCCCCAGCATTTT | CASRGQNQPQHF
14 | NA | TRBJ1-5 | NA | TRBV10-3 | TGTGCCATCAGTGAGGAGGGGACAATCATAGCCCAGCATTTT | CAISEEGTIIAQHF
12 | NA | TRBJ2-7 | NA | TRBV11-3 | TGTGCCAGCAGCTTCGTTTCCTACGAGCAGTACTTC | CASSFVSYEQYF
13 | NA | TRBJ2-5 | NA | TRBV7-7 | TGTGCTAGCAGCCTGGGGAGCCAAGAGACCCAGTACTTC | CASSLGSQETQYF
14 | NA | TRBJ2-7 | NA | TRBV6-5 | TGTGCCAGCAGTCCTGAGGGGGGTGGGGGGCCGATCTACTTC | CASSPEGGGGPIYF
14 | NA | TRBJ1-2 | NA | TRBV27 | TGTGCCAGCAGTGCCGACCAAGGCGCGAGGGGCTACACCTTC | CASSADQGARGYTF
15 | NA | TRBJ2-5 | NA | TRBV18 | TGTGCCAGCTCACTGTGGGAGGAGCGTGGCGAGACCCAGTACTTC | CASSLWEERGETQYF
14 | TRBD2 | TRBJ2-3 | NA | TRBV19 | TGTGCCAGTAGGACTAGCGGGGTCCCAGATACGCAGTATTTT | CASRTSGVPDTQYF
12 | TRBD1 | TRBJ1-5 | NA | TRBV6-5 | TGTGCCACCCGGACAGGGTCTCAGCCCCAGCATTTT | CATRTGSQPQHF
15 | TRBD1 | TRBJ2-5 | NA | TRBV2 | TGTGCCAGCAGCCGGGACAGGGGCGAGCAAGAGACCCAGTACTTC | CASSRDRGEQETQYF
14 | NA | TRBJ2-7 | NA | TRBV6-1 | TGTGCCAGCAGGGATACCGGGCCCTCCTACGAGCAGTACTTC | CASRDTGPSYEQYF
16 | NA | TRBJ1-1 | NA | TRBV29-1 | TGCAGCGTTGATACCGGGGGCGGGTTCAAGAACACTGAAGCTTTCTTT | CSVDTGGGFKNTEAFF
14 | NA | TRBJ1-2 | NA | TRBV28 | TGTGCCAGCAGTTTAGGCCAGGGAAACTATGGCTACACCTTC | CASSLGQGNYGYTF
16 | NA | TRBJ2-1 | NA | TRBV2 | TGTGCCAGCAGTTTCTCAGGGGCCTCAATGAAGAATGAGCAGTTCTTC | CASSFSGASMKNEQFF
16 | TRBD1 | TRBJ1-2 | NA | TRBV19 | TGTGCCAGTAGTACGGGACAGGGGTATTTGAACTATGGCTACACCTTC | CASSTGQGYLNYGYTF
15 | TRBD1 | TRBJ2-5 | NA | TRBV5-8 | TGTGCCAGCAGCCTTAGGGGACAGGGGGAAGAGACCCAGTACTTC | CASSLRGQGEETQYF
15 | TRBD1 | TRBJ2-2 | once | TRBV15 | TGTGCCACCACCGGGACAGTAGTCAGCACCGGGGAGCTGTTTTTT | CATTGTVVSTGELFF
14 | TRBD1 | TRBJ1-6 | NA | TRBV19 | TGTGCCAGTAGTATAAACAGGGGTGGATCACCCCTCCACTTT | CASSINRGGSPLHF
16 | TRBD2 | TRBJ2-3 | NA | TRBV19 | TGTGCCAGTAGTCGGGGGGGCAGGAACCTCACAGATACGCAGTATTTT | CASSRGGRNLTDTQYF
13 | NA | TRBJ2-2 | NA | TRBV11-3 | TGTGCCAGCAGTCCAAGCAGGACCGGGGAGCTGTTTTTT | CASSPSRTGELFF
17 | TRBD1 | TRBJ1-1 | NA | TRBV5-6 | TGTGCCAGCAGCTTGGGTCCAGGGGGCTGGGTAGCCACTGAAGCTTTCTTT | CASSLGPGGWVATEAFF
18 | TRBD2 | TRBJ2-7 | NA | TRBV4-2 | TGTGCCAGCAGCCAACCCCCGGGACCCAGCGGGAGAGTCGACGAGCAGTACTTC | CASSQPPGPSGRVDEQYF
16 | NA | TRBJ1-4 | NA | TRBV4-1 | TGCGCCAGCAGCCAAGATAGGTCCAGGGGTTATGAAAAACTGTTTTTT | CASSQDRSRGYEKLFF
13 | NA | TRBJ1-2 | NA | TRBV6-5 | TGTGCCAGCAGTTACTTCCTCCCTGATGGCTACACCTTC | CASSYFLPDGYTF
15 | NA | TRBJ2-1 | NA | TRBV2 | TGTGCCAGCAGCGCACTGGGCGGGCCCTACAATGAGCAGTTCTTC | CASSALGGPYNEQFF
13 | NA | TRBJ1-1 | NA | TRBV4-3 | TGCGCCAGCAGCCCGGCGGGTGGCACTGAAGCTTTCTTT | CASSPAGGTEAFF
15 | TRBD2 | TRBJ2-5 | NA | TRBV5-1 | TGCGCCAGCAGCTTGAGTCGCGGGGGTCAAGAGACCCAGTACTTC | CASSLSRGGQETQYF
15 | TRBD1 | TRBJ2-6 | NA | TRBV29-1 | TGCAGCGTTGCTCAACAGGGGACTGGGGCCAACGTCCTGACTTTC | CSVAQQGTGANVLTF
14 | NA | TRBJ1-4 | NA | TRBV19 | TGTGCCAGTAGTATCGGACAGAAGAATGAAAAACTGTTTTTT | CASSIGQKNEKLFF
16 | NA | TRBJ2-7 | NA | TRBV5-1 | TGCGCCAGCAGCTTGGCTGCCAGCCCTAGCGTTTACGAGCAGTACTTC | CASSLAASPSVYEQYF
13 | NA | TRBJ2-7 | NA | TRBV11-2 | TGTGCCAGCAGCCACGCACAGCGAGGGGAGCAGTACTTC | CASSHAQRGEQYF
15 | TRBD1 | TRBJ1-2 | NA | TRBV7-9 | TGTGCCAGCAGTACGGGACAGGGAAGACTAGAAGGCTACACCTTC | CASSTGQGRLEGYTF
14 | TRBD2 | TRBJ2-3 | NA | TRBV7-9 | TGTGCCTGGAGACTAGCGGGAAGCACAGATACGCAGTATTTT | CAWRLAGSTDTQYF
15 | TRBD2 | TRBJ2-1 | once | TRBV6-5 | TGTGCCAGCAGTAATAGCGGGAACCTTTACAATGAGCAGTTCTTC | CASSNSGNLYNEQFF
12 | NA | TRBJ1-1 | NA | TRBV5-6 | TGTGCCAGCAGCTGGGGACACACTGAAGCTTTCTTT | CASSWGHTEAFF
13 | NA | TRBJ2-2 | NA | TRBV29-1 | TGCAGCGTTTCCCAGGCAGTCTACGGGGAGCTGTTTTTT | CSVSQAVYGELFF
13 | NA | TRBJ1-2 | NA | TRBV2 | TGTGCCAGCAGTGAAGCTCCGGGCTATGGCTACACCTTC | CASSEAPGYGYTF
14 | NA | TRBJ2-1 | NA | TRBV5-1 | TGCGCCAGCAGCTTAGAACGGACCAGCAGCGAGCAGTTCTTC | CASSLERTSSEQFF
15 | TRBD1 | TRBJ2-7 | NA | TRBV5-1 | TGCGCCAGCAGCCAAAGAGGGGGCTTTTCCTACGAGCAGTACTTC | CASSQRGGFSYEQYF
14 | TRBD2 | TRBJ2-7 | NA | TRBV5-1 | TGCGCCAGCAGCTTGGACCAGCGGGGCTACGAGCAGTACTTC | CASSLDQRGYEQYF
15 | NA | TRBJ2-6 | NA | TRBV5-1 | TGCGCCAGCAGCCCGACTAACTCTGGGGCCAACGTCCTGACTTTC | CASSPTNSGANVLTF
13 | NA | TRBJ1-1 | NA | TRBV6-1 | TGTGCCAGCAGTGAGGGGCTGGGGTCTGAAGCTTTCTTT | CASSEGLGSEAFF
15 | NA | TRBJ2-1 | NA | TRBV27 | TGTGCCAGCAGTTTATCAGGCGTCGGTGTTACTGAGCAGTTCTTC | CASSLSGVGVTEQFF
16 | NA | TRBJ2-1 | NA | TRBV5-1 | TGCGCCAGCAGCTTGGATAGCGGAACATCCTACAATGAGCAGTTCTTC | CASSLDSGTSYNEQFF
19 | TRBD2 | TRBJ2-2 | NA | TRBV5-1 | TGCGCCAGCAGCTTGACCGGGACTAGCGGGGGGCGATACACCGGGGAGCTGTTTTTT | CASSLTGTSGGRYTGELFF
19 | TRBD1 | TRBJ2-3 | NA | TRBV4-1 | TGCGCCAGCAGCCTCCAAGGGACAGATATAGCGCTTAGCACAGATACGCAGTATTTT | CASSLQGTDIALSTDTQYF
14 | NA | TRBJ2-2 | NA | TRBV7-9 | TGTGCCAGCAGCAACGGAGCCCGGTCCGGGGAGCTGTTTTTT | CASSNGARSGELFF
13 | NA | TRBJ1-2 | NA | TRBV5-6 | TGTGCCAGCAGCCGAGACCAGGGGTCTGGCTACACCTTC | CASSRDQGSGYTF
13 | NA | TRBJ2-1 | NA | TRBV19 | TGTGCCAGTAGTCCCCAGTGGGGGAATGAGCAGTTCTTC | CASSPQWGNEQFF
14 | TRBD2 | TRBJ2-2 | NA | TRBV7-2 | TGTGCCAGCAGGACTAGCGTTTACGGCGGGGAGCTGTTTTTT | CASRTSVYGGELFF
13 | NA | TRBJ2-1 | NA | TRBV30 | TGTGCCCCTGAGGGGGAGGGCCAGCGGGAGCAGTTCTTC | CAPEGEGQREQFF
16 | TRBD2 | TRBJ2-2 | NA | TRBV5-1 | TGCGCCAGCAGCGCCCTAGCGGGGGGGTACACCGGGGAGCTGTTTTTT | CASSALAGGYTGELFF
16 | NA | TRBJ1-3 | NA | TRBV18 | TGTGCCAGCTCACCCACCCCCCCAGGGGTGGGAAACACCATATATTTT | CASSPTPPGVGNTIYF
16 | NA | TRBJ2-2 | NA | TRBV11-2 | TGTGCCAGCAGCCCGCTTTGGGGGGCCCGCACCGGGGAGCTGTTTTTT | CASSPLWGARTGELFF